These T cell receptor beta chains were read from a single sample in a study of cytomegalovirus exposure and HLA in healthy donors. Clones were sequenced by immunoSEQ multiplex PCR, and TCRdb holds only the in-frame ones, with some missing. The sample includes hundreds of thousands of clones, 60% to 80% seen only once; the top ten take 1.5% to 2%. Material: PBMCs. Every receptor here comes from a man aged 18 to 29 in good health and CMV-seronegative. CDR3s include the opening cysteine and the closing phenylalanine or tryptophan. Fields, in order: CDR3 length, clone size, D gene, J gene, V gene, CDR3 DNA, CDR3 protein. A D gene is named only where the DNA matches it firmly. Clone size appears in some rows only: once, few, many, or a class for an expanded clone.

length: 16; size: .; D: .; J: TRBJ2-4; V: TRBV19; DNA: TGTGCCAGTAGTGTGAACCCTGGACAGACTCTAAACATTCAGTACTTC; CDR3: CASSVNPGQTLNIQYF
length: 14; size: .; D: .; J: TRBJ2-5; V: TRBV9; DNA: TGTGCCAGCACCTTAGGCGGGGGCGAGGAGACCCAGTACTTC; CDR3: CASTLGGGEETQYF
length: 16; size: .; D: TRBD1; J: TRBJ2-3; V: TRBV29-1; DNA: TGCAGCGTTGACCGGGACAGGGATGCACAGACTGATACGCAGTATTTT; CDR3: CSVDRDRDAQTDTQYF
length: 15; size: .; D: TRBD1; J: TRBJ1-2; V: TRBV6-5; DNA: TGTGCCAGCAGTCCCATGGACAGGGGGCGCCTAGGCTACACCTTC; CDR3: CASSPMDRGRLGYTF
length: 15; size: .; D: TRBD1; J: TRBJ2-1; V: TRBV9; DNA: TGTGCCAGCAGCCCTGACAGGGGTACCTACAATGAGCAGTTCTTC; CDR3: CASSPDRGTYNEQFF
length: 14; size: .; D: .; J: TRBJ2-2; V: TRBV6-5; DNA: TGTGCCAGCAGAAGACAGGGAGGATCCGGGGAGCTGTTTTTT; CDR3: CASRRQGGSGELFF
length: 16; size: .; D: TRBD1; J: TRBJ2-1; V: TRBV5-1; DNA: TGCGCCAGCAGGGAAACGACAGGGGGTCCCTACAATGAGCAGTTCTTC; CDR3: CASRETTGGPYNEQFF
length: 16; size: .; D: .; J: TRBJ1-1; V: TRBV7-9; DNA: TGTGCCAGCAGCTTAGCGCTGCGGGTTACGAACACTGAAGCTTTCTTT; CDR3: CASSLALRVTNTEAFF
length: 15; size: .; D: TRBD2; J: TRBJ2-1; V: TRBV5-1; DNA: TGCGCCAGCAGCTTGGCCGGAATAGCGGGACATGAACAGTTCTTC; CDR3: CASSLAGIAGHEQFF
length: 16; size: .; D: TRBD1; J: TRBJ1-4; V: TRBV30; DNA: TGTGCCTGGAGTACCGGGACAGCGAGTTTTAATGAAAAACTGTTTTTT; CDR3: CAWSTGTASFNEKLFF
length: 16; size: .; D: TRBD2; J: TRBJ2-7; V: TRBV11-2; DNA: TGTGCCAGCAGCTTCATTTCCGGGACTAGCGACTACGAGCAGTACTTC; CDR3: CASSFISGTSDYEQYF
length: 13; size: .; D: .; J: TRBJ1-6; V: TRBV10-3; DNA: TGTGCCATCAGTGGGCGGTCGAGCTCACCCCTCCACTTT; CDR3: CAISGRSSSPLHF
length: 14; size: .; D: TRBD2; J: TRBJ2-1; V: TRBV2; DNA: TGTGCCAGCAGATCGGGGGGGGCCGTGAATGAGCAGTTCTTC; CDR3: CASRSGGAVNEQFF
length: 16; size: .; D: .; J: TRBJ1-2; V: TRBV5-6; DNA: TGTGCCAGCAGCGTTGCGGGCGCAGGCCCTAACTATGGCTACACCTTC; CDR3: CASSVAGAGPNYGYTF
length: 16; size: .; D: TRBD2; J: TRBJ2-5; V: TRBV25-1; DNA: TGTGCCAGCAGTGACGTTTCAAGCGGGAGTGGGGAGACCCAGTACTTC; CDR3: CASSDVSSGSGETQYF
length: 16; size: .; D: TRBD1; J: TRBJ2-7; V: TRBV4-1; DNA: TGCGCCAGCAGCCAAGATTCGACAGGGGGACCCTGGGAGCAGTACTTC; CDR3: CASSQDSTGGPWEQYF
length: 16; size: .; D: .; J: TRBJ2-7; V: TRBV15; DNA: TGTGCCACCAGCAGAGATAGGACACAAAAGACCTACGAGCAGTACTTC; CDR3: CATSRDRTQKTYEQYF
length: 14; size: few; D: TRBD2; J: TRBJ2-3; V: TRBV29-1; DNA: TGCAGCGTTGAACTAGCGGGGGGCACAGATACGCAGTATTTT; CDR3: CSVELAGGTDTQYF
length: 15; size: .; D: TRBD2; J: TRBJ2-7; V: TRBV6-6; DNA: TGTGCCAGCAGTCTAACTAGCGGGAGGAACCACGAGCAGTACTTC; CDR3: CASSLTSGRNHEQYF
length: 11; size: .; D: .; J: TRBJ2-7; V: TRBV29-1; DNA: TGCAGCGTTGGAGGGTCCTACGAGCAGTACTTC; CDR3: CSVGGSYEQYF
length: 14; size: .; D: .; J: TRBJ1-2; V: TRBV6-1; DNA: TGTGCCAGCACTCGGGAGGGAGACAACTATGGCTACACCTTC; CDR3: CASTREGDNYGYTF
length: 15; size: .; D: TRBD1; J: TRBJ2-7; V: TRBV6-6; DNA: TGTGCCACCCAAGGATACGGGACAGGACCCTACGAGCAGTACTTC; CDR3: CATQGYGTGPYEQYF
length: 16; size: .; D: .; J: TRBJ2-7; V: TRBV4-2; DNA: TGTGCCAGCAGGAAGGGGGTTAAATCCTCCTCCTACGAGCAGTACTTC; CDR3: CASRKGVKSSSYEQYF
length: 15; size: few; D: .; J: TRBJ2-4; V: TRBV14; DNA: TGTGCCAGCAGCCAAGTGCGGGGTTTAGAAAACATTCAGTACTTC; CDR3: CASSQVRGLENIQYF
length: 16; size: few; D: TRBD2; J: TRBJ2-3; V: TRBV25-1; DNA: TGTGCCAGCAGTGAACCGGGGACTAGCGGGAGGGATACGCAGTATTTT; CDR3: CASSEPGTSGRDTQYF
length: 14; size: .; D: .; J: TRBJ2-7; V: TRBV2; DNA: TGTGCCAGCAGTAGAAGCGGGTTCTCCTACGAGCAGTACTTC; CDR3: CASSRSGFSYEQYF
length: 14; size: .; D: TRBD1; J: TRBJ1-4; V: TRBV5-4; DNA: TGTGCCAGCAGCTTACAGGGGGCTAATGAAAAACTGTTTTTT; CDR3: CASSLQGANEKLFF
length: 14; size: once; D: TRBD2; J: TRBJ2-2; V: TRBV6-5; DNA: TGTGCCACCAATTTAGCGGGAGGCACCGGGGAGCTGTTTTTT; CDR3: CATNLAGGTGELFF
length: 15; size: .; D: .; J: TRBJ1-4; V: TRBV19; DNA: TGTGCCAGTAGTATCCCGTCTTCAACTAATGAAAAACTGTTTTTT; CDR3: CASSIPSSTNEKLFF
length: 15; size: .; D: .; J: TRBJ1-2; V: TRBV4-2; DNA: TGTGCCAGCAGCCAGGGTGACAGGCCCGTAGGAGGCTACACCTTC; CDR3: CASSQGDRPVGGYTF
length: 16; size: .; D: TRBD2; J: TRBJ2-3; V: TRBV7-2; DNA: TGTGCCAGCACCTTTCTGGCTAGCGGGAGCACAGATACGCAGTATTTT; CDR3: CASTFLASGSTDTQYF
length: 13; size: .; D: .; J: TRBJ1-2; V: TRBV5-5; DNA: TGTGCCAGCAGCCTAACCCCGGTCTGGGGCTACACCTTC; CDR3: CASSLTPVWGYTF
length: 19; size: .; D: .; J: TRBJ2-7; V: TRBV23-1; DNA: TGCGCCAGCAGTCAAACGTTGTTTAAGGGACGGGGGAGCTCCTACGAGCAGTACTTC; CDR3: CASSQTLFKGRGSSYEQYF
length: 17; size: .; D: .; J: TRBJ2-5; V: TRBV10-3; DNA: TGTGCCATCAGTGAAGGGCAGGGGTATAGGGAAGGAGAGACCCAGTACTTC; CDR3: CAISEGQGYREGETQYF
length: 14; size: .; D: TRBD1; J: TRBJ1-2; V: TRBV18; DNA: TGTGCCAGCTCACCCGACAGGGCTAACTATGGCTACACCTTC; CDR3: CASSPDRANYGYTF
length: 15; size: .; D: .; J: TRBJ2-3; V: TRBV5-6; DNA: TGTGCCAGCAGCTCCTCGATGTCCTACACAGATACGCAGTATTTT; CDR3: CASSSSMSYTDTQYF
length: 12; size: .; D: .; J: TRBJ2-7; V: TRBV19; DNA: TGTGCCAGTAGTATAGATCGGGACGAGCAGTACTTC; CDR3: CASSIDRDEQYF
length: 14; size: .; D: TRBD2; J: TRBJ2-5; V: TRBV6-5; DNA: TGTGCCAGCAGGGGACTAGGAGGGGGAGAGACCCAGTACTTC; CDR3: CASRGLGGGETQYF
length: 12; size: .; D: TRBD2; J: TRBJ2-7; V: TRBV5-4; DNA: TGTGCCAGCCGCTTTGGGGGGGGCGAGCAGTACTTC; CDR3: CASRFGGGEQYF
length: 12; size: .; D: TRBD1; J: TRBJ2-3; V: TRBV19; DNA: TGTGCCAGTACACAGGGGTTGGATACGCAGTATTTT; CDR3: CASTQGLDTQYF
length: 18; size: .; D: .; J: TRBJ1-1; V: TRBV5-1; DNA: TGCGCCAGCAGCCGACACCTGGGGGACATATCGGGGGGGACTGAAGCTTTCTTT; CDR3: CASSRHLGDISGGTEAFF
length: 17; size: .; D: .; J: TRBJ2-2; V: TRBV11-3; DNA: TGTGCCAGCAGCTCCCCGTGGGTTAGCACGAACACCGGGGAGCTGTTTTTT; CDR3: CASSSPWVSTNTGELFF
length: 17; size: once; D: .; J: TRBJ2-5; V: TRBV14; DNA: TGTGCCAGCAGCCAAGATCTTGACTACCCGACCCAAGAGACCCAGTACTTC; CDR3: CASSQDLDYPTQETQYF
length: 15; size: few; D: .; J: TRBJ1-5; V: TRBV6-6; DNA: TGTGCCAGCAGAGTACAGGGAAATAGCAATCAGCCCCAGCATTTT; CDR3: CASRVQGNSNQPQHF
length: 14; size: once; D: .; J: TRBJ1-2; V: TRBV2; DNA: TGTGCCAGCAGTGTTGATCGCCAGGGGTCTGGCTACACCTTC; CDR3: CASSVDRQGSGYTF
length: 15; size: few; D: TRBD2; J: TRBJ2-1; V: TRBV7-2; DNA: TGTGCCAGCACCCAAGCGGGAGAACCCTACAATGAGCAGTTCTTC; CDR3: CASTQAGEPYNEQFF
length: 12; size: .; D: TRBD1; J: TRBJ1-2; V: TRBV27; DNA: TGTGCCAGCAGGACGGCAGGGGGAGGCTACACCTTC; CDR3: CASRTAGGGYTF
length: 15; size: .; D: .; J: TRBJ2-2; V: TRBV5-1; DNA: TGCGCCAGCAGCTGGAACAGGGAGGGCACCGGGGAGCTGTTTTTT; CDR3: CASSWNREGTGELFF